This T cell receptor beta chain was retrieved from a study of T cell responses to AZD1222 COVID-19 vaccine. Study-level results: Spike-specific TCRs gained breadth and depth after people received two AZD1222 doses. Variant regions that are unmutated are reportedly the target of nearly half of spike-specific TCRs.

Timing groups of about 4 and about 12 weeks for second doses were pooled. Using immunoSEQ multiplex PCR, the repertoire was profiled, and TCRdb retains in-frame clones only, with some absent. The sample holds 100,000 to 150,000 clones, more than 85% seen once. The CDR3 is made up of 11 amino acids. The V gene lost 5 bases and the J gene lost 13 bases, with 15 bases spanning the gap. Per the germline V gene, CDR1 is SGHNT and CDR2 is YENEEA. In the case of this clone: Its antigen is unidentified.

The chain joins TRBV11-3 to TRBJ2-7; D perhaps matches TRBD2 (5 bases). The clonotype comes from an adult who received the AZD1222 COVID-19 vaccine. Material: peripheral blood, obtained 28 days after the second AZD1222 dose. CDR3 loop: CASSMSSRFYF. In DNA, the CDR3 is TGTGCCAGCAGCATGTCTAGCCGGTTTTACTTC.